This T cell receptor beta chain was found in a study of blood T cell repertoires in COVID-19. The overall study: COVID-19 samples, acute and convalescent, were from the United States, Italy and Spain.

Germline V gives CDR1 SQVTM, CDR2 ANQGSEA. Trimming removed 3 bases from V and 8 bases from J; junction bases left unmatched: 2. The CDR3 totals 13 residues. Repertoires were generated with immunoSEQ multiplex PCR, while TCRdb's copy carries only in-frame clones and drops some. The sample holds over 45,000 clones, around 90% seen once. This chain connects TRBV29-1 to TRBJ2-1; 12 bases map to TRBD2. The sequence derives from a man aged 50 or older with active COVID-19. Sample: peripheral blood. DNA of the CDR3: TGCAGCGTTGAGACTAGCGGGAGCGATGAGCAGTTCTTC. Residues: CSVETSGSDEQFF.